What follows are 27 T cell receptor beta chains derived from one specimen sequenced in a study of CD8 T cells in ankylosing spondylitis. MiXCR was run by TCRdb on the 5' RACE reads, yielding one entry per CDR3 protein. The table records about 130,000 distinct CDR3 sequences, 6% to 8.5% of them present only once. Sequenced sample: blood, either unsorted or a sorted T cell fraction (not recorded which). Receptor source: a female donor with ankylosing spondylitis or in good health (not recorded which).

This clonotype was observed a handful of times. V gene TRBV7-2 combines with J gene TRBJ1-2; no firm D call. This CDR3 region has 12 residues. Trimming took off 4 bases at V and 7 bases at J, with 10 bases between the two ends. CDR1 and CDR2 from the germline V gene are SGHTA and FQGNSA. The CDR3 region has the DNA TGTGCCAGCAGCTCGGACCGTCGTGGCTACACCTTC. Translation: CASSSDRRGYTF. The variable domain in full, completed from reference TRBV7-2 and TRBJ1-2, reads GAGVSQSPSNKVTEKGKDVELRCDPISGHTALYWYRQSLGQGLEFLIYFQGNSAPDKSGLPSDRFSAERTGGSVSTLTIQRTQQEDSAVYLCASSSDRRGYTFGSGTRLTVV.

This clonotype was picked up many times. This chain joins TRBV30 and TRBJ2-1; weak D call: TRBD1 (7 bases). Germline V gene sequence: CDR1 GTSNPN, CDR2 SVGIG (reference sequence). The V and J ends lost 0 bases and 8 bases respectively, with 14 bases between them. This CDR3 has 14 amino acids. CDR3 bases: TGTGCCTGGAGTGTAGGAGGGGGCGGGGATGAGCAGTTCTTC. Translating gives CAWSVGGGGDEQFF. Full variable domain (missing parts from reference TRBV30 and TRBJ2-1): SQTIHQWPATLVQPVGSPLSLECTVEGTSNPNLYWYRQAAGRGLQLLFYSVGIGQISSEVPQNLSASRPQDRQFILSSKKLLLSDSGFYLCAWSVGGGGDEQFFGPGTRLTVL.

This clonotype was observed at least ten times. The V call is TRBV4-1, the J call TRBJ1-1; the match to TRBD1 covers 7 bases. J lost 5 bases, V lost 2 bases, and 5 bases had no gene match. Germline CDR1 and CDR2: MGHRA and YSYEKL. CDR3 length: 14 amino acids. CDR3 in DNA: TGCGCCAGCAGCCAAACAGGGGCGGGAACTGAAGCTTTCTTT. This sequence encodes CASSQTGAGTEAFF.

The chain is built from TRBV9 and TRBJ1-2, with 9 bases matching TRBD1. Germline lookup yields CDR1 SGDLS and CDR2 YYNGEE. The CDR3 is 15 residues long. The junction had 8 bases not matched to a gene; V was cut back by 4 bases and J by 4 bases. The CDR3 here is CASSSLTGGGYGYTF. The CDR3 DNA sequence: TGTGCCAGCAGCTCATTGACAGGGGGAGGCTATGGCTACACCTTC. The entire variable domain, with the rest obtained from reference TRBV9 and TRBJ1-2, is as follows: DSGVTQTPKHLITATGQRVTLRCSPRSGDLSVYWYQQSLDQGLQFLIQYYNGEERAKGNILERFSAQQFPDLHSELNLSSLELGDSALYFCASSSLTGGGYGYTFGSGTRLTVV.

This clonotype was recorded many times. The DNA of the CDR3 is TGCGCCAGCAGCTTGGAGGACAGGACCTACGAGCAGTACTTC. This translates into CASSLEDRTYEQYF. The V gene is TRBV5-1, the J gene TRBJ2-7, with 7 bases aligning to TRBD1. There are 14 residues in the CDR3. Germline V gene data show CDR1 as SGHRS and CDR2 as YFSETQ. J lost 2 bases, V lost 0 bases, and 2 bases had no gene match.

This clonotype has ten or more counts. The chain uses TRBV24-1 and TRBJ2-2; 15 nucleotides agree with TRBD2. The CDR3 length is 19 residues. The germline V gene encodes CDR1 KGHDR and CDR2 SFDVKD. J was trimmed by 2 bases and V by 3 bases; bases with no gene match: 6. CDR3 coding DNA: TGTGCCACCAGTGATCCTGGACTAGCGGGGGGGCGTAACACCGGGGAGCTGTTTTTT. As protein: CATSDPGLAGGRNTGELFF.

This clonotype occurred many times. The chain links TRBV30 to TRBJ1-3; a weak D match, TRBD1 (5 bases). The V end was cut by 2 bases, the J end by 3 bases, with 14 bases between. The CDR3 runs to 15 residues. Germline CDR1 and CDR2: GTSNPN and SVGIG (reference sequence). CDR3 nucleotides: TGTGCCTGGAGTCACAGCAGGGAGTATGGAAACACCATATATTTT. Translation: CAWSHSREYGNTIYF.

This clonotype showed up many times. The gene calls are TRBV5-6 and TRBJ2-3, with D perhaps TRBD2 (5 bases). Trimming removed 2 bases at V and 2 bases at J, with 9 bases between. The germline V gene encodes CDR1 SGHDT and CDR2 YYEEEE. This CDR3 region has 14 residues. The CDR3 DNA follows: TGTGCCAGCAGCTTTTCGGGATACACAGATACGCAGTATTTT. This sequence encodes CASSFSGYTDTQYF. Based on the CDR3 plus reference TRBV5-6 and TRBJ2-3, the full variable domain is DAGVTQSPTHLIKTRGQQVTLRCSPKSGHDTVSWYQQALGQGPQFIFQYYEEEERQRGNFPDRFSGHQFPNYSSELNVNALLLGDSALYLCASSFSGYTDTQYFGPGTRLTVL.

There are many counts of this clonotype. The CDR3 protein is CAIRPSDRLREAFF. The DNA of the CDR3 is TGTGCCATCAGACCCTCGGACAGGCTCCGGGAAGCTTTCTTT. V gene TRBV10-3 combines with J gene TRBJ1-1; 7 nucleotides align to TRBD1. CDR1 and CDR2 (germline): ENHRY, SYGVKD. V lost 6 bases and J lost 8; bases outside the gene matches: 12. The CDR3 is 14 amino acids.

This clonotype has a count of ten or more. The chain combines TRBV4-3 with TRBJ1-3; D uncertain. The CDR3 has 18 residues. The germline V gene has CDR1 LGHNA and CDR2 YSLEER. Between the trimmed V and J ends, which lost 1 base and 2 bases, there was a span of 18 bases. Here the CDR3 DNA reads TGCGCCAGCAGCCAAGTGGGCCAGGTTACCCCCGCTGGAAACACCATATATTTT. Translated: CASSQVGQVTPAGNTIYF.

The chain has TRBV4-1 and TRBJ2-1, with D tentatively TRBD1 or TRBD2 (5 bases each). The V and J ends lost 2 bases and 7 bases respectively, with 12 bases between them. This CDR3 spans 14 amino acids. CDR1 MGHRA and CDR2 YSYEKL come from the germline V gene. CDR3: CASSQTPGGNEQFF. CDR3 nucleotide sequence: TGCGCCAGCAGCCAAACCCCTGGGGGAAATGAGCAGTTCTTC.

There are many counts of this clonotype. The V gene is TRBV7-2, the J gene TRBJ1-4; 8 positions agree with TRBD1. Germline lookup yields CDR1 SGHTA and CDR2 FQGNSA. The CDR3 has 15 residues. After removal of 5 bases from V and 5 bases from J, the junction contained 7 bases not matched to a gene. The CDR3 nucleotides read TGTGCCAGCAGCGCCCAGACAGGGGAGAATGAAAAACTGTTTTTT. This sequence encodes CASSAQTGENEKLFF.

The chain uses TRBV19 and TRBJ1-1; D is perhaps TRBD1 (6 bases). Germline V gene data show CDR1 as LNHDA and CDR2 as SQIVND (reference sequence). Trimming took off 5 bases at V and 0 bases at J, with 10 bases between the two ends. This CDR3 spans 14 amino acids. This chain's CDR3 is CASSQGPMNTEAFF. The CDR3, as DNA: TGTGCCAGTAGTCAGGGGCCGATGAACACTGAAGCTTTCTTT.

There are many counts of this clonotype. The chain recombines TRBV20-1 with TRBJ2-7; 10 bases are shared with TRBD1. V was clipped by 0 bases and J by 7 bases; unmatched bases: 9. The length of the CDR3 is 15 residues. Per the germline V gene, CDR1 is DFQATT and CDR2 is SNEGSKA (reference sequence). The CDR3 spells CSARDLRQGAREQYF. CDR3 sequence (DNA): TGCAGTGCTAGAGATTTGCGACAGGGGGCACGAGAGCAGTACTTC.

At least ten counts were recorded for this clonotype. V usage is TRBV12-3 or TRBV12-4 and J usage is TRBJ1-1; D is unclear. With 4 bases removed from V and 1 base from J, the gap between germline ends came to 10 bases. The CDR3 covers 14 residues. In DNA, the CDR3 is TGTGCCAGCAGTTCTCGACTTACGAACACTGAAGCTTTCTTT. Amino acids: CASSSRLTNTEAFF.

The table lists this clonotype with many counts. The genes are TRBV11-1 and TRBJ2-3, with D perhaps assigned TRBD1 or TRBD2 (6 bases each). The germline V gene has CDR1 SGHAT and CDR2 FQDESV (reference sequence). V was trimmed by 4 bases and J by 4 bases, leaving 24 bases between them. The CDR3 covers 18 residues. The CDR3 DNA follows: TGTGCCAGCAGCTCAATTCCGGGGGCAGAAAGGGACGCAGATACGCAGTATTTT. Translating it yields CASSSIPGAERDADTQYF. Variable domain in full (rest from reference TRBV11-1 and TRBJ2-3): EAEVAQSPRYKITEKSQAVAFWCDPISGHATLYWYRQILGQGPELLVQFQDESVVDDSQLPKDRFSAERLKGVDSTLKIQPAELGDSAMYLCASSSIPGAERDADTQYFGPGTRLTVL.

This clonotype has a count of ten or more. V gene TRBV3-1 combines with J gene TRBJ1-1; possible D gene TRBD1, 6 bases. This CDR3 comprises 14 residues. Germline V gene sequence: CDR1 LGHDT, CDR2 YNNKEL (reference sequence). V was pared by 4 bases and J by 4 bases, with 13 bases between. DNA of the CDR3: TGTGCCAGCAGCCTAGGAGGGGGTCCCACTGAAGCTTTCTTT. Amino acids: CASSLGGGPTEAFF.

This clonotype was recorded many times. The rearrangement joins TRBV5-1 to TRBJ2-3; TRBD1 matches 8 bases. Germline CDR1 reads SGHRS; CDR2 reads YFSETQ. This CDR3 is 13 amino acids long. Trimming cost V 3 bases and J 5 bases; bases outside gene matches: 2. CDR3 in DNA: TGCGCCAGCAGCTCGGACAGGGAAGATACGCAGTATTTT. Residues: CASSSDREDTQYF. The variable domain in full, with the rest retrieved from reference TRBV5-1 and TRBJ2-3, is KAGVTQTPRYLIKTRGQQVTLSCSPISGHRSVSWYQQTPGQGLQFLFEYFSETQRNKGNFPGRFSGRQFSNSRSEMNVSTLELGDSALYLCASSSDREDTQYFGPGTRLTVL.

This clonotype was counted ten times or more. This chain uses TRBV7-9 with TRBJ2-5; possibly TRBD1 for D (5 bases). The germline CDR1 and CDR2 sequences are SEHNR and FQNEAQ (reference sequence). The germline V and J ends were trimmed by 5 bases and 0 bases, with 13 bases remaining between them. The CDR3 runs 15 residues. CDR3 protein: CASSHYGQNQETQYF. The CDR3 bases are TGTGCCAGCAGCCATTACGGACAAAACCAAGAGACCCAGTACTTC. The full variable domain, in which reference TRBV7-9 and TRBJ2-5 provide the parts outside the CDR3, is DTGVSQNPRHKITKRGQNVTFRCDPISEHNRLYWYRQTLGQGPEFLTYFQNEAQLEKSRLLSDRFSAERPKGSFSTLEIQRTEQGDSAMYLCASSHYGQNQETQYFGPGTRLLVL.

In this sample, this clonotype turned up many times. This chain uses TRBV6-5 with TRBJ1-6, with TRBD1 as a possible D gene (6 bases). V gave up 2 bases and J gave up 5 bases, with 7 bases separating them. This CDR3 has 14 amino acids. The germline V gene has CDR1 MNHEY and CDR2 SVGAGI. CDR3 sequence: CASSYAGDNSPLHF. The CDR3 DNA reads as TGTGCCAGCAGTTACGCAGGGGATAATTCACCCCTCCACTTT.

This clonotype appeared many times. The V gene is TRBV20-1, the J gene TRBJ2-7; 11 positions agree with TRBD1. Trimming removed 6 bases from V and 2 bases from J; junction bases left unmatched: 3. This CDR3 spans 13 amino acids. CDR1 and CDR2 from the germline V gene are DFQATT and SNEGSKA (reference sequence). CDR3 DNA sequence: TGCAGTGCAACGGGACAGGGGGCCTACGAGCAGTACTTC. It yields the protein CSATGQGAYEQYF.

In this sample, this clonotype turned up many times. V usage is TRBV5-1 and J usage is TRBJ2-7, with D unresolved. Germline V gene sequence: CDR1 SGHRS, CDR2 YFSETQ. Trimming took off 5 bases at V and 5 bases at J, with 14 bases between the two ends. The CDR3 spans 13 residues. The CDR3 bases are TGCGCCAGCAGGGAACGCACAATCGACGAGCAGTACTTC. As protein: CASRERTIDEQYF.

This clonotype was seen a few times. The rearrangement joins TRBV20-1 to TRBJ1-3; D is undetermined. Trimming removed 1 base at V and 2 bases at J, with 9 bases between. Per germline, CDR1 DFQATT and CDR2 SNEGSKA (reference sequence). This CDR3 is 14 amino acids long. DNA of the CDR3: TGCAGTGCTAGAGGCCCCGGCACTGGAAACACCATATATTTT. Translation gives CSARGPGTGNTIYF.

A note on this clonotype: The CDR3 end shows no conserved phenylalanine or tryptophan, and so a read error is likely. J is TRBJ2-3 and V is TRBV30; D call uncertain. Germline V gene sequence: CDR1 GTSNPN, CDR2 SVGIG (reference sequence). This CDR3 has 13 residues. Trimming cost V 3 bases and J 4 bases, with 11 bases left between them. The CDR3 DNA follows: TGTGCCTGGAGGACTGGTGGAGCAGATACGCAGTATCTT. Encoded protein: CAWRTGGADTQYL.

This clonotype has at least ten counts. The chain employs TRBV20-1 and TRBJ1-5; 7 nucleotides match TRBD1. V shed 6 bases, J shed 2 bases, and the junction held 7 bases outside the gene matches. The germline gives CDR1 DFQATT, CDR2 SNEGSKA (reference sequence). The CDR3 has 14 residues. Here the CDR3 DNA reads TGCAGTGCAGAGACAGGGTGGGGCAATCAGCCCCAGCATTTT. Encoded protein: CSAETGWGNQPQHF.

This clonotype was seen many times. The CDR3 bases are TGTGCCAGCAGCCGAGCAACAAAGCCAGGGACCCAGTACTTC. Residues: CASSRATKPGTQYF. The gene calls are TRBV3-1 and TRBJ2-5; no reliable D call. CDR1 and CDR2 from the germline V gene are LGHDT and YNNKEL (reference sequence). Trimming left V 4 bases short and J 7 bases short, with 16 bases between. The CDR3 is made up of 14 amino acids.

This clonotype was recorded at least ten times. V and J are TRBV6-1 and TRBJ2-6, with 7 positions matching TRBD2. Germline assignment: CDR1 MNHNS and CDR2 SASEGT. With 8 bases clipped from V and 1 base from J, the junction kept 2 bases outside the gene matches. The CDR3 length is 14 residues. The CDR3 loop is CASSGGSGANVLTF. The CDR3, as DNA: TGTGCCAGCTCGGGGGGTTCTGGGGCCAACGTCCTGACTTTC.